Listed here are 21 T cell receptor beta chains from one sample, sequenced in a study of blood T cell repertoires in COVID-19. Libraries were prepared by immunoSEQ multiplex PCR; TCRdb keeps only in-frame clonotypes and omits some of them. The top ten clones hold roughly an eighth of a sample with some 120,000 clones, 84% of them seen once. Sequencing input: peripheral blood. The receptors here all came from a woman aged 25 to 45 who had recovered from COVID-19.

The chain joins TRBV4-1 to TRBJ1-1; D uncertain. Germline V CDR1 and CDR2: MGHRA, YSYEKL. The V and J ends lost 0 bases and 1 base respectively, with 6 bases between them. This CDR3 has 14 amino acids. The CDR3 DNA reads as TGCGCCAGCAGCCAAGATAAAGCGAACACTGAAGCTTTCTTT. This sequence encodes CASSQDKANTEAFF.

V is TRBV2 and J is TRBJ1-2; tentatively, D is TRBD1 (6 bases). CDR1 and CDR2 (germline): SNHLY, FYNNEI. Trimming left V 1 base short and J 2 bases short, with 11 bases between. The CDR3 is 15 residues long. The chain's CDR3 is CASSEGTANNYGYTF. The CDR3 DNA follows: TGTGCCAGCAGTGAAGGGACAGCCAACAACTATGGCTACACCTTC. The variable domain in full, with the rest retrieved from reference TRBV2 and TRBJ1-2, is EPEVTQTPSHQVTQMGQEVILRCVPISNHLYFYWYRQILGQKVEFLVSFYNNEISEKSEIFDDQFSVERPDGSNFTLKIRSTKLEDSAMYFCASSEGTANNYGYTFGSGTRLTVV.

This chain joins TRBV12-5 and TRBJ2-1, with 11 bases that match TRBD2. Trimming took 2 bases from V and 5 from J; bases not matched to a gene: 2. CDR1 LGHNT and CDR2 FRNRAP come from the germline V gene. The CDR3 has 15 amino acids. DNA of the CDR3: TGTGCTAGTGGTTTGATGGGACTAGCGGACAATGAGCAGTTCTTC. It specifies CASGLMGLADNEQFF.

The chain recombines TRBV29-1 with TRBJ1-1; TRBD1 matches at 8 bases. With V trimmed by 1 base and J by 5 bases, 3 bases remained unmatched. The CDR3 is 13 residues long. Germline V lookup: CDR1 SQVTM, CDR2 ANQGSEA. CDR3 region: CSVEGTGWTEAFF. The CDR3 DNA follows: TGCAGCGTTGAAGGGACAGGGTGGACTGAAGCTTTCTTT.

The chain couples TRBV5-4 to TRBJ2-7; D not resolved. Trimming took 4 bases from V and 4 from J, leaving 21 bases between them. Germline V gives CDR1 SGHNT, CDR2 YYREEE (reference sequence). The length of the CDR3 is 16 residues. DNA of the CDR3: TGTGCCAGCAGCCGAGCCCAGCGCGAAGACCATTACGAGCAGTACTTC. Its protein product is CASSRAQREDHYEQYF.

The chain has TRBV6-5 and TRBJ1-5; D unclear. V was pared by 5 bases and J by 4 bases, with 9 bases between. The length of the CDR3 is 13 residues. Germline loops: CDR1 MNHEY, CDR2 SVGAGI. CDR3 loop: CASSRNSNQPQHF. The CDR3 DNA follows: TGTGCCAGCAGTCGTAACAGTAATCAGCCCCAGCATTTT.

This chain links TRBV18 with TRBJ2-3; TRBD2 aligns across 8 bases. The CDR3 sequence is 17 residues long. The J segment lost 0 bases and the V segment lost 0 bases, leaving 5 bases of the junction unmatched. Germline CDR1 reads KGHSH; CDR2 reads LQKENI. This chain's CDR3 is CASSPPPSGRSTDTQYF. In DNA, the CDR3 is TGTGCCAGCTCACCACCGCCCAGCGGGAGAAGCACAGATACGCAGTATTTT.

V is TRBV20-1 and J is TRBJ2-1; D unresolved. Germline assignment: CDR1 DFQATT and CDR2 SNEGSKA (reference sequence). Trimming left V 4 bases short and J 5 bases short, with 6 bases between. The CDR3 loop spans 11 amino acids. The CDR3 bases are TGCAGTGCTACCCGTAACAATGAGCAGTTCTTC. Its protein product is CSATRNNEQFF.

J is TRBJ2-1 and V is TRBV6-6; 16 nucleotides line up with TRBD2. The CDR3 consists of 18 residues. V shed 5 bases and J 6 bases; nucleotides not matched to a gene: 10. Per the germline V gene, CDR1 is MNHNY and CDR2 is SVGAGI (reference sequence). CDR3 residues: CASSRPGLAGGHINEQFF. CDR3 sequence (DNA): TGTGCCAGCAGTCGCCCGGGACTAGCGGGGGGGCACATCAATGAGCAGTTCTTC.

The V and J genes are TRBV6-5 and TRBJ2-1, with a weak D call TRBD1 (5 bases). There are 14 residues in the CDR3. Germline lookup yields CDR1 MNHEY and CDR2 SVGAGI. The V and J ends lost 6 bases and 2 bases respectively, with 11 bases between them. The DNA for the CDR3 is TGTGCCAGCAGGATGGACACTACCTACAATGAGCAGTTCTTC. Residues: CASRMDTTYNEQFF.

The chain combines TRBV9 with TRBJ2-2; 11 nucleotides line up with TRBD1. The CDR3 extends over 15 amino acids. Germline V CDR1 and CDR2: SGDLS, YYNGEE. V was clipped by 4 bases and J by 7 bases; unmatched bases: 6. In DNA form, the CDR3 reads TGTGCCAGCAGCTCTCCGGGACAGGGGGTCGGGGAGCTGTTTTTT. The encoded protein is CASSSPGQGVGELFF.

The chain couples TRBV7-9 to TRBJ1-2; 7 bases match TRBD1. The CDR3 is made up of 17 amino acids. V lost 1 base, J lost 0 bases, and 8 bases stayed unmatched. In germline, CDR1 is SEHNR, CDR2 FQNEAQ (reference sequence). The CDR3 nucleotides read TGTGCCAGCAGCTTAGAGCGACAGGGAGAACCTAACTATGGCTACACCTTC. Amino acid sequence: CASSLERQGEPNYGYTF.

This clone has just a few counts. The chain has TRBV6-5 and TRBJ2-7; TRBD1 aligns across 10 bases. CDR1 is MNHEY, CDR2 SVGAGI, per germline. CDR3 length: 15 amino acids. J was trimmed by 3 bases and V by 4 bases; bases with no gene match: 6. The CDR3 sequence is CASSSPGQGFYEQYF. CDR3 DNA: TGTGCCAGCAGTTCTCCGGGACAGGGGTTCTACGAGCAGTACTTC.

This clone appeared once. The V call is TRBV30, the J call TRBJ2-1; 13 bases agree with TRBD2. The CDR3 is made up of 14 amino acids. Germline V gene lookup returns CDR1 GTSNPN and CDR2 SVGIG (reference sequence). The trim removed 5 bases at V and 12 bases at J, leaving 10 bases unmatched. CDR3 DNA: TGTGCCTGGGCGGGACTAGCGGGGATCGATCTGCAGTTCTTC. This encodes CAWAGLAGIDLQFF. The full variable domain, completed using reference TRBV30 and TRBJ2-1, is SQTIHQWPATLVQPVGSPLSLECTVEGTSNPNLYWYRQAAGRGLQLLFYSVGIGQISSEVPQNLSASRPQDRQFILSSKKLLLSDSGFYLCAWAGLAGIDLQFFGPGTRLTVL.

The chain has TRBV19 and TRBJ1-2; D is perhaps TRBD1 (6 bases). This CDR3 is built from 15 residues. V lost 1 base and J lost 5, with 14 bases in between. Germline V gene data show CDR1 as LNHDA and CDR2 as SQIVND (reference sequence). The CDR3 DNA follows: TGTGCCAGTAGTATAGGGACAGTCGAATGGTATGGCTACACCTTC. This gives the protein CASSIGTVEWYGYTF.

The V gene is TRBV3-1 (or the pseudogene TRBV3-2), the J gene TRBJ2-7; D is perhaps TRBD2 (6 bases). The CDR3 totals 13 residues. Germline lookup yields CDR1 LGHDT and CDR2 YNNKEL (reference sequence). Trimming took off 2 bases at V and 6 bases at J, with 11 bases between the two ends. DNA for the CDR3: TGTGCCAGCAGCCAAACGGAGGGGTTCGAGCAGTACTTC. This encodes CASSQTEGFEQYF.

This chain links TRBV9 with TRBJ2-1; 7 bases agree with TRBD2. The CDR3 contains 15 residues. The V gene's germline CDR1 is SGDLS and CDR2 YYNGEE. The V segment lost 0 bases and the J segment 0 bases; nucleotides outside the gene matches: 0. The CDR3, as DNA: TGTGCCAGCAGCGTAGGGGACTACTCCTACAATGAGCAGTTCTTC. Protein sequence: CASSVGDYSYNEQFF. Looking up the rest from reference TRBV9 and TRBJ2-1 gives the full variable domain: DSGVTQTPKHLITATGQRVTLRCSPRSGDLSVYWYQQSLDQGLQFLIQYYNGEERAKGNILERFSAQQFPDLHSELNLSSLELGDSALYFCASSVGDYSYNEQFFGPGTRLTVL.

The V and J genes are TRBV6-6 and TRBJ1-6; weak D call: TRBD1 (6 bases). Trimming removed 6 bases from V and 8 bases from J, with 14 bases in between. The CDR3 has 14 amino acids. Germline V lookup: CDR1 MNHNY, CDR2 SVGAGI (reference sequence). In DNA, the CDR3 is TGTGCCAGCAGGTCCACAGGGTTGGATTCACCCCTCCACTTT. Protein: CASRSTGLDSPLHF.

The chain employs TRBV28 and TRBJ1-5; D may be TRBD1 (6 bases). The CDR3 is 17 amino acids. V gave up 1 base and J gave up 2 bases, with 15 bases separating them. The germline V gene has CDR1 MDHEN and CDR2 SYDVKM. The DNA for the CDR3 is TGTGCCAGCAGTTTATTACAGGGTGGAATTGGCAATCAGCCCCAGCATTTT. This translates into CASSLLQGGIGNQPQHF.

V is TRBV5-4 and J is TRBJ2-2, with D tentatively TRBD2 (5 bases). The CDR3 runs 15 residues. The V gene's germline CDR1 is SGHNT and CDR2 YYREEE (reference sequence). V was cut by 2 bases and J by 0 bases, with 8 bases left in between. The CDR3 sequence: CASSFAGPNTGELFF. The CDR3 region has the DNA TGTGCCAGCAGCTTCGCGGGCCCGAACACCGGGGAGCTGTTTTTT.

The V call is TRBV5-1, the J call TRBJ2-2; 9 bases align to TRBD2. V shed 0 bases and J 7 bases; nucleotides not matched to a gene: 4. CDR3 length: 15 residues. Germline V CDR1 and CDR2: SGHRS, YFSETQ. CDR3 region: CASSLGAGGLGELFF. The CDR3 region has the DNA TGCGCCAGCAGCTTGGGAGCGGGAGGCCTCGGGGAGCTGTTTTTT.